The clone carrying this TCR beta chain has at least ten counts. The antigen is undetermined. Unique molecular identifiers were attached to individual cDNA molecules. TCRdb fed the 5' RACE reads into MiXCR, producing one record per CDR3 protein. The table lists just over 25,000 distinct CDR3 sequences, more than 4% of them singletons, with around 10% in the top ten. This entry is derived from a study of early T cells in non-severe SARS-CoV-2 infection. This CDR3 comprises 16 residues. V lost 5 bases to trimming and J lost 5 bases; unmatched junction nucleotides: 8. CDR1 and CDR2 (germline): SEHNR, FQNEAQ (reference sequence). Findings and limits, study-wide: There was a bias toward anti-spike CD8 responses in VDJdb matching, which missed private and CD4 specificities.

V usage is TRBV7-9 and J usage is TRBJ2-5; 13 bases map to TRBD2. Sequencing was performed on whole blood. The origin of this receptor is an adult who was a healthcare worker with PCR-confirmed SARS-CoV-2 infection or an uninfected control (not recorded which). This chain's CDR3 is CASSASGTSGKETQYF. As DNA, the CDR3 is TGTGCCAGCAGCGCTTCCGGGACTAGCGGGAAGGAGACCCAGTACTTC.